The rows below give T cell receptor beta chains drawn from one sample of a study of T cells in tumors after PD-1 blockade. The repertoire was sequenced with immunoSEQ multiplex PCR; TCRdb's copy has only in-frame clones and lacks some. The table records approximately 59,000 clones, about 82% of them present only once. This specimen was PBMCs, taken before anti-PD-1 treatment. The source of these receptors is a human donor with basal cell carcinoma. Each CDR3 is given with its conserved first and last residue. Fields, in order: clone size, J gene, V gene, D gene, CDR3 DNA, CDR3 protein. D genes are given only for firm matches. Not all rows give a size; the values are once, few, many and, for expanded clones, a class.

size: .
J: TRBJ2-1
V: TRBV7-2
D: TRBD2
DNA: TGTGCCAGCAGCCTCAGTAGCGGGGCCCTAAGTGAGCAGTTCTTC
CDR3: CASSLSSGALSEQFF

size: .
J: TRBJ2-1
V: TRBV11-3
D: .
DNA: TGTGCCAGCAGCTTAAGAGAAAACAATGAGCAGTTCTTC
CDR3: CASSLRENNEQFF

size: few
J: TRBJ2-1
V: TRBV2
D: .
DNA: TGTGCCAGCAGTGACAGGGGCCACAATGAGCAGTTCTTC
CDR3: CASSDRGHNEQFF

size: .
J: TRBJ2-1
V: TRBV6-4
D: .
DNA: TGTGCCAGCAGCGAGGTGGGGGGTCACAATGAGCAGTTCTTC
CDR3: CASSEVGGHNEQFF

size: once
J: TRBJ2-1
V: TRBV6-6
D: .
DNA: TGTGCCAGCAGCCCGACATTGGCTAGTGAGCAGTTCTTC
CDR3: CASSPTLASEQFF

size: .
J: TRBJ1-4
V: TRBV4-1
D: .
DNA: TGCGCCAGCAGCCAGGAAGACATGCCTTTGGGTGAAAAACTGTTTTTT
CDR3: CASSQEDMPLGEKLFF

size: .
J: TRBJ2-7
V: TRBV3-1/TRBV3-2
D: TRBD2
DNA: TGTGCCAGCAGCCCCCAAGGCGGGAGGATGACCTACGAGCAGTACTTC
CDR3: CASSPQGGRMTYEQYF

size: .
J: TRBJ2-3
V: TRBV3-1/TRBV3-2
D: TRBD2
DNA: TGTGCCAGCAGCCAAGATGTAGCGGGGGGGCTAATTGCAGATACGCAGTATTTT
CDR3: CASSQDVAGGLIADTQYF

size: .
J: TRBJ1-2
V: TRBV19
D: TRBD1
DNA: TGTGCCAGTTCTACAGGGGGCTATGGCTACACCTTC
CDR3: CASSTGGYGYTF

size: .
J: TRBJ2-3
V: TRBV27
D: .
DNA: TGTGCCAGCTCACGCCCATATCCGGGGGGCACAGATACGCAGTATTTT
CDR3: CASSRPYPGGTDTQYF

size: few
J: TRBJ1-6
V: TRBV30
D: .
DNA: TGTGCCTGGAGAAGAACAGAATCTTCTAATTCACCCCTCCACTTT
CDR3: CAWRRTESSNSPLHF